The 16 T cell receptor beta chains in this list originate from one sample, sequenced in a study of early T cells in non-severe SARS-CoV-2 infection. TCRdb reanalysed the 5' RACE reads using MiXCR and keeps one entry per CDR3 protein. Of approximately 30,000 distinct CDR3 sequences in the sample, 6% to 7% were seen once. Sequenced material: whole blood. These receptors all come from an adult who was a healthcare worker with PCR-confirmed SARS-CoV-2 infection or an uninfected control (not recorded which).

The chain carries TRBV27 and TRBJ2-3, with D uncertain. Trimming left V 3 bases short and J 4 bases short, with 11 bases between. CDR1 is MNHEY and CDR2 is SMNVEV in the germline V gene (reference sequence). The CDR3 extends over 14 amino acids. Here the CDR3 reads CASSFWQAADTQYF. CDR3 DNA sequence: TGTGCCAGCAGTTTTTGGCAGGCGGCAGATACGCAGTATTTT.

This clonotype was detected ten times or more. J is TRBJ1-1 and V is TRBV14; no reliable D call. This CDR3 region has 12 residues. With 4 bases removed from V and 12 bases from J, the gap between germline ends came to 15 bases. Germline-derived CDR1 and CDR2 are SGHDN and FVKESK. In DNA form, the CDR3 reads TGTGCCAGCAGCCGAGTCCGGGGTGTGCCTTTCTTT. This translates into CASSRVRGVPFF.

This clonotype has only a few counts. CDR3 sequence reads: CASSGRVTSSLYEQYF. DNA for the CDR3: TGTGCCAGCAGCGGTAGGGTCACTTCTTCCCTCTACGAGCAGTACTTC. V gene TRBV11-1 combines with J gene TRBJ2-7, with D unclear. In germline, CDR1 is SGHAT, CDR2 FQDESV (reference sequence). This CDR3 has 16 amino acids. V lost 5 bases to trimming and J lost 3 bases, with 20 bases between them.

Ten or more counts support this clonotype. The chain recombines TRBV21-1 with TRBJ1-5; the table names TRBD1, a call not compared with the DNA. TRBV21-1 is designated a pseudogene. The CDR3 sequence is 11 residues long. The CDR3 region has the DNA TGTGCCAGCAGCTCGCGGACAGGCCAGCATTTT. It is translated as CASSSRTGQHF.

The sample holds many counts of this clonotype. V gene TRBV20-1 combines with J gene TRBJ2-7, with D uncertain. The CDR3 extends over 13 amino acids. Trimming cost V 5 bases and J 6 bases, with 17 bases left between them. In germline, CDR1 is DFQATT, CDR2 SNEGSKA (reference sequence). CDR3 nucleotides: TGCAGTGCTGGCAAACCGGATGGCATCGAGCAGTACTTC. It codes for CSAGKPDGIEQYF.

The chain joins TRBV7-3 to TRBJ2-3, with 13 bases matching TRBD2. There are 16 residues in the CDR3. The ends lost 2 bases at V and 5 bases at J; junction bases unmatched: 4. The V gene's germline CDR1 is SGHTA and CDR2 FQGTGA. The CDR3 DNA sequence: TGTGCCAGCAGCTTAGGGACTAGCGGGGTAATAGATACGCAGTATTTT. Protein product: CASSLGTSGVIDTQYF.

The chain has TRBV4-1 and TRBJ2-1, with 9 bases identical to TRBD1. This CDR3 is built from 17 residues. Germline trimming cut 0 bases from V and 8 bases from J; bases unmatched to any gene: 11. Germline lookup yields CDR1 MGHRA and CDR2 YSYEKL. The CDR3 coding sequence is TGCGCCAGCAGCCAAGATAGCCCGGGACAGGGTAACGATGAGCAGTTCTTC. Translating gives CASSQDSPGQGNDEQFF.

This clonotype was counted many times. The chain recombines TRBV6-2 or TRBV6-3 with TRBJ1-1, with D possibly matching TRBD1 (5 bases). The CDR3 runs 13 residues. Trimming shortened V by 2 bases and J by 1 base, and 5 bases separated the two germline ends. Germline loops: CDR1 MNHEY, CDR2 SVGEGT. CDR3 nucleotides: TGTGCCAGCAGTTACACAGGGAACACTGAAGCTTTCTTT. It encodes CASSYTGNTEAFF.

The genes are TRBV5-4 and TRBJ2-7; D remains unclear. The CDR3 has 15 residues. Germline loops: CDR1 SGHNT, CDR2 YYREEE (reference sequence). V lost 0 bases to trimming and J lost 4 bases, with 14 bases between them. DNA of the CDR3: TGTGCCAGCAGCTTGGAACAAGATATGGCTTACGAGCAGTACTTC. This translates into CASSLEQDMAYEQYF.

This clonotype was detected ten times or more. V and J are TRBV2 and TRBJ2-7, with TRBD1 matching over 9 bases. The V gene's germline CDR1 is SNHLY and CDR2 FYNNEI. Germline trimming cut 8 bases from V and 4 bases from J; bases unmatched to any gene: 3. The CDR3 sequence is 12 residues long. The CDR3 DNA sequence: TGTGCCAGCCGGGACAGGGCTTACGAGCAGTACTTC. The encoded protein is CASRDRAYEQYF.

This clonotype was seen a few times. The rearrangement joins TRBV7-9 to TRBJ1-5; D is ambiguous. V was clipped by 2 bases and J by 1 base, with 3 bases between them. Germline V gene sequence: CDR1 SEHNR, CDR2 FQNEAQ (reference sequence). The CDR3 is made up of 13 amino acids. CDR3 nucleotides: TGTGCCAGCAGCTTAATGAGCAATCAGCCCCAGCATTTT. Protein product: CASSLMSNQPQHF.

Ten or more counts support this clonotype. V is TRBV12-5 and J is TRBJ1-2; D call uncertain. Germline loops: CDR1 LGHNT, CDR2 FRNRAP. There are 12 residues in the CDR3. Deletions cut 6 bases from V and 3 bases from J, with 8 bases between. The CDR3 is CASGGKDYGYTF. For the CDR3, the DNA is TGTGCTAGTGGGGGGAAAGACTATGGCTACACCTTC.

This clonotype was observed at least ten times. This chain uses TRBV20-1 with TRBJ2-1, with 11 nucleotides matching TRBD2. CDR3 length: 16 amino acids. The V gene's germline CDR1 is DFQATT and CDR2 SNEGSKA (reference sequence). With V trimmed by 0 bases and J by 4 bases, 5 bases remained unmatched. CDR3 loop: CSARDTRTSGYNEQFF. The CDR3, as DNA: TGCAGTGCTAGAGATACTCGGACTAGCGGGTACAATGAGCAGTTCTTC.

This clonotype was detected ten times or more. J is TRBJ1-1 and V is TRBV5-1; D ambiguous. The V and J ends lost 8 bases and 3 bases respectively, with 8 bases between them. The CDR3 runs to 11 residues. Germline CDR1 SGHRS, CDR2 YFSETQ. The CDR3 DNA is TGCGCCAGTCGGGAGGACACTGAAGCTTTCTTT. It specifies CASREDTEAFF.

This clonotype was detected a few times. The CDR3 sequence: CASSFSQGVMGNQPQHF. The CDR3 DNA is TGTGCCAGCAGCTTTTCTCAGGGGGTTATGGGCAATCAGCCCCAGCATTTT. The V gene is TRBV7-2, the J gene TRBJ1-5, with 7 bases identical to TRBD1. V was clipped by 3 bases and J by 2 bases; unmatched bases: 10. This CDR3 spans 17 amino acids. Germline loops: CDR1 SGHTA, CDR2 FQGNSA.

This clonotype was seen many times. A read error may account for a junction end that differs from germline. V gene TRBV11-3 combines with J gene TRBJ2-1; no definite D call. This CDR3 has 17 residues. The germline CDR1 and CDR2 sequences are SGHNT and YENEEA. The CDR3 coding sequence is TGTGCCAGCAACTTAGATTACGAGGAGTACCGGTCCCATGAGCAGTTCTTC. It is translated as CASNLDYEEYRSHEQFF.